This T cell receptor (beta chain) is from a study of T-cell memory formation after mild COVID-19 (dated by TCRdb to 2020 to 2023). The study in broad terms: TCR sequence clusters from the two donors were largely donor specific. Two young, previously healthy adult volunteers, one female and one male, were included in the cohort. Longitudinal TCRalpha and TCRbeta repertoire sequencing tracked T-cell clones expanding and contracting after mild COVID-19 in two donors.

About this clonotype itself: What this receptor recognizes is not known. No per-base quality is available; no much larger clone lies one base away.

Sequencer: Illumina NovaSeq 6000. Using 5'RACE with constant-segment primers, TCRalpha and TCRbeta cDNA libraries were constructed, with sample barcodes and unique molecular identifiers added in the process. RNA was extracted from every sample with Trizol reagent. Libraries were amplified in two PCR steps, with a second sample barcode and Illumina TruSeq adapters added in the second step. Sequencing of libraries was performed on an Illumina NovaSeq with 2 x 150 bp paired-end reads. In the original analysis: Reads were demultiplexed and collapsed into UMI-guided consensus sequences with migec v1.2.7. Using mixcr v2.1.11, UMI consensuses were aligned to TRA and TRB V and J templates and then assembled into clonotypes. A clonotype was counted as expanded or contracted only when both edgeR and NoisET called the clonotype significant, with the noise models trained on biological replicates. For edgeR calls, a false discovery rate-adjusted p below 0.01 and a log2 fold-change threshold of 1 were applied. As an exploratory analysis of dynamics, PCA with hierarchical clustering was applied to max-normalized trajectories of the 1000 most abundant clonotypes. The CD4 or CD8 phenotype of responding clones was assigned using the separately sequenced CD4+ and CD8+ repertoires. The public reads were reprocessed in TCRdb via fastp at Q25 and MiXCR, keeping in-frame beta chains. When rows share a CDR3 protein, they turn into one entry using the most common DNA and genes. The V and J calls follow TCRdb's processing rather than the paper's. Present in this sample are about 180,000 distinct CDR3 sequences, roughly 20% of which were seen just once. 3% to 4.5% of the sample goes to the ten largest clones.

Ficoll-Paque density gradient centrifugation was used to isolate PBMCs. The junction carries 12 bases between V and J, which are trimmed by 2 bases and 5 bases respectively. From a lookup of the germline V gene, CDR1 and CDR2 are KGHSH and LQKENI. The CDR3 sequence holds 15 residues, the cysteine and phenylalanine included. The CDR3 DNA has 45 bases and is translated from base 1. Beyond this particular receptor, the publication reports: The second-wave clones that peaked on day 37 were not confirmed to be SARS-CoV-2 specific. Contracting CD4+ clones appeared mostly in the CM and EM memory subsets, whereas CD8+ clones were enriched in EMRA. Only a couple of mild cases were covered by the study, and larger cohorts that include severe cases with pre-infection samples were considered necessary. The detection of some responding clones in pre-infection memory suggests that pre-existing cross-reactive memory T cells joined the SARS-CoV-2 response. From day 15 to 85, contracting clones showed balanced CD4/CD8 phenotypes, whereas a second wave of clones that expanded from day 15 to 37 leaned towards CD4+.

The TCR sequence derives from a man younger than 35 who had mild COVID-19 (a few samples of this study predate the infection). The sample titles of this study are shuffled in the database, so cell type and time point are left out; the donor was told from shared clones. The sequenced sample consisted of PBMCs or a T cell subset sorted from them (not recorded which). The chain is encoded by TRBV18 joined to TRBJ1-4; TRBD1 is perhaps the D gene, given 5 matching bases. The nucleotide sequence reads TGTGCCAGCTCACCATCCAGGGCCTCGAATGAAAAACTGTTTTTT. This yields the protein CASSPSRASNEKLFF.